Reported below is one T cell receptor beta chain. Its antigen is not known. This sample stems from a study of CD8 T cells in Susac syndrome. Sequencing of TCR beta drew on CD8+ and CD4+ T cells from blood. Random hexamers primed reverse transcription of about 0.45 to 1 ug RNA. TCRdb used MiXCR to reprocess the immunoSEQ multiplex PCR reads, holding one entry per CDR3 protein. The sample carries fewer than 300,000 distinct CDR3 sequences, approximately 84% recorded once. Deletions cut 3 bases from V and 2 bases from J, with 14 bases between. CDR3 length: 15 residues. Germline CDR1 reads SEHNR; CDR2 reads FQNEAQ (reference sequence). Study conclusions and caveats: TCR sequencing and HLA analysis covered a relatively small number of individuals.

The clonotype was recovered from a human donor with multiple sclerosis. Sample: CD8+ T cells from PBMCs. This rearrangement joins TRBV7-9 to TRBJ2-7; possibly TRBD2 for D (6 bases). The CDR3 DNA is TGTGCCAGCAGCTTCCGGGAGCGGGCAGCCTACGAGCAGTACTTC. Translated, it gives CASSFRERAAYEQYF.